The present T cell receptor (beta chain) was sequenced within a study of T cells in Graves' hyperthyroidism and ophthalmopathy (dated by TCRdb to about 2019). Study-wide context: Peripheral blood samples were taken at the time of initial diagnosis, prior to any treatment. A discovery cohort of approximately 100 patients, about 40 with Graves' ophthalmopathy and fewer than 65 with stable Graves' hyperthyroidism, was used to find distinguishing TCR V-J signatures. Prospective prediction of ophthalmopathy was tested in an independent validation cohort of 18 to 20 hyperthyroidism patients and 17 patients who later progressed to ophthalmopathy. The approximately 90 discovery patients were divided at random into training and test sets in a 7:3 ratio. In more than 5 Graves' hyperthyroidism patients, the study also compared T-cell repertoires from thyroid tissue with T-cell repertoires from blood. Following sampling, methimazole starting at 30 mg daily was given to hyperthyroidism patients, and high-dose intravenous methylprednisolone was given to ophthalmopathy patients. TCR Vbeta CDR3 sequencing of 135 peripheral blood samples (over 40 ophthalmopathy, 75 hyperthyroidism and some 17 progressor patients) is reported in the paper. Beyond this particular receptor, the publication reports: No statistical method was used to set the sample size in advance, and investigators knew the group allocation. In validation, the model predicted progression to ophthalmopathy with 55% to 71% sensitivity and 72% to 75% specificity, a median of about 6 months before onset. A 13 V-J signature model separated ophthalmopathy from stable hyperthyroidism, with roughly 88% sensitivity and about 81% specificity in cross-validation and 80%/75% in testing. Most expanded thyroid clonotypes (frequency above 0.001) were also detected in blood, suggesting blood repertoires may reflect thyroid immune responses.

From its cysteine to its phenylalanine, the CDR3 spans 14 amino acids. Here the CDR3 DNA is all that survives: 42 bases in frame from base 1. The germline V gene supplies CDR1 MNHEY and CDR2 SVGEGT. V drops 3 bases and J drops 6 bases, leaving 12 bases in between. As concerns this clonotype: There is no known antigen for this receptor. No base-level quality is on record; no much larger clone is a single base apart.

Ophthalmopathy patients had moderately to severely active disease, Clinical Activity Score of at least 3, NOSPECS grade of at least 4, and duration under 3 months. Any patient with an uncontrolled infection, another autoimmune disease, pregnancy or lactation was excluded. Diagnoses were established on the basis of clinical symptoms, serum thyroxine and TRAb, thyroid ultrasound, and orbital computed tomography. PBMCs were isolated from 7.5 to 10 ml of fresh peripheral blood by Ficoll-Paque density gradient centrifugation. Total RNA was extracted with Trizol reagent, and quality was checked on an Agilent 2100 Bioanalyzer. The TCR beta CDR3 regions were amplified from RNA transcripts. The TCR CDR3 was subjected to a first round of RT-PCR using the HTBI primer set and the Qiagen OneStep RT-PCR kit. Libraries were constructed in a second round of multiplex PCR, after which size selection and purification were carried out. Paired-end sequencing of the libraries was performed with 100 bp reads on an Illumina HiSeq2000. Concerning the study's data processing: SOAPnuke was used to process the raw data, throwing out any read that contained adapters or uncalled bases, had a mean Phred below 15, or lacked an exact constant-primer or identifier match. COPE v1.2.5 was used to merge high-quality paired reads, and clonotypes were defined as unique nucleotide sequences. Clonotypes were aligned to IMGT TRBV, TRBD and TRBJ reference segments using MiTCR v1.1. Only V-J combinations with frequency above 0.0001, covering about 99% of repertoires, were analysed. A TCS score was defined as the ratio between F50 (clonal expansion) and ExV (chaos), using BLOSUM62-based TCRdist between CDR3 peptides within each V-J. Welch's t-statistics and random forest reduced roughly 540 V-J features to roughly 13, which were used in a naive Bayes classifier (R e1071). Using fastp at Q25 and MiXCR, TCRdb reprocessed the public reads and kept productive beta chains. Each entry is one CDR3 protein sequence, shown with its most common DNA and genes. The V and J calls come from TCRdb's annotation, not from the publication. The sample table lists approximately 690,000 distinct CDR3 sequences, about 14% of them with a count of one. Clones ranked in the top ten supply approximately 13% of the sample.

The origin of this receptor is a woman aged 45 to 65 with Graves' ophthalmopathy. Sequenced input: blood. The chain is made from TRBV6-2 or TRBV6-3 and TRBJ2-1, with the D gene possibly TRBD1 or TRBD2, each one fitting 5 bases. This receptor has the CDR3 CASSYFPGGNEQFF. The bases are TGTGCCAGCAGTTATTTTCCTGGGGGCAATGAGCAGTTCTTC.